The 9 T cell receptor beta chains listed next were all sequenced from one sample in a study of T cell responses to AZD1222 COVID-19 vaccine. The data were produced by immunoSEQ multiplex PCR, yet TCRdb's version contains in-frame clones alone and is incomplete. The data show about 200,000 clones, roughly 92% seen once. Here the sequenced sample was peripheral blood, taken 28 days after the second AZD1222 dose. Source of these receptors: an adult who received the AZD1222 COVID-19 vaccine.

The chain carries TRBV5-5 and TRBJ1-2; no definite D call. CDR1 is SGHKS, CDR2 YYEKEE, per germline (reference sequence). This CDR3 is built from 15 residues. V gave up 4 bases and J gave up 0 bases, with 13 bases separating them. The CDR3 DNA reads as TGTGCCAGCAGCAAAAACAGTGGCTCTAACTATGGCTACACCTTC. This encodes CASSKNSGSNYGYTF.

Worth noting for this clone: Distinct nucleotide sequences in the sample also encode this CDR3. This rearrangement joins TRBV12-3 or TRBV12-4 to TRBJ1-5; unclear D gene. V lost 5 bases, J lost 0 bases, and 5 bases lay in between. CDR3 length: 13 amino acids. As DNA, the CDR3 is TGTGCCAGCAGTCTTAATAGCAATCAGCCCCAGCATTTT. It encodes CASSLNSNQPQHF.

The gene calls are TRBV25-1 and TRBJ2-1; 8 bases match TRBD2. The V segment lost 1 base and the J segment 7 bases; nucleotides outside the gene matches: 9. CDR1 MGHDK and CDR2 SYGVNS come from the germline V gene. The CDR3 contains 16 residues. CDR3 residues: CASSEWLRGARNEQFF. CDR3 DNA sequence: TGTGCCAGCAGTGAATGGTTGCGGGGGGCGAGGAATGAGCAGTTCTTC.

The genes are TRBV21-1 and TRBJ1-5. TRBV21-1 is annotated as a pseudogene. The CDR3 has 18 amino acids. For the CDR3, the DNA is TGTGCCAGCAGCAAAGAAAGGGCCCGGACCTATAGCAATCAGCCCCAGCATTTT. This gives the protein CASSKERARTYSNQPQHF.

The V and J genes are TRBV5-4 and TRBJ2-1, with TRBD2 matching over 9 bases. This CDR3 is 13 amino acids long. Germline-derived CDR1 and CDR2 are SGHNT and YYREEE (reference sequence). J was trimmed by 10 bases and V by 3 bases; bases with no gene match: 5. The CDR3 spells CASSSGTSREQFF. CDR3 bases: TGTGCCAGCAGCTCCGGGACTAGCCGCGAGCAGTTCTTC.

The rearrangement links TRBV19 to TRBJ1-1, with D hard to call. The CDR3 is 11 residues long. Trimming stripped 7 bases from V and 1 base from J, with 4 bases between. Germline V lookup: CDR1 LNHDA, CDR2 SQIVND (reference sequence). Here the CDR3 reads CASNGNTEAFF. DNA of the CDR3: TGTGCCAGTAATGGGAACACTGAAGCTTTCTTT. Full variable domain (remainder filled in from reference TRBV19 and TRBJ1-1): DGGITQSPKYLFRKEGQNVTLSCEQNLNHDAMYWYRQDPGQGLRLIYYSQIVNDFQKGDIAEGYSVSREKKESFPLTVTSAQKNPTAFYLCASNGNTEAFFGQGTRLTVV.

The chain uses TRBV7-8 and TRBJ2-7; 9 nucleotides match TRBD1. V was pared by 5 bases and J by 7 bases, with 18 bases of the junction left unmatched. The germline gives CDR1 SGHVS, CDR2 FQNEAQ. This CDR3 region has 17 residues. The CDR3 is CASSGDRAGASPREQYF. In nucleotides, the CDR3 is TGTGCCAGCAGCGGGGACAGGGCCGGGGCTAGCCCGAGGGAGCAGTACTTC.

The chain links TRBV6-5 to TRBJ2-7; D unclear. Trimming removed 0 bases from V and 4 bases from J, with 16 bases in between. This CDR3 is built from 16 residues. Germline V gene lookup returns CDR1 MNHEY and CDR2 SVGAGI. CDR3 amino acids: CASSYSTKPVPYEQYF. CDR3 nucleotide sequence: TGTGCCAGCAGTTACTCGACCAAGCCCGTCCCATACGAGCAGTACTTC.

The rearrangement joins TRBV10-3 to TRBJ2-5; tentatively, D is TRBD2 (5 bases). Germline V gives CDR1 ENHRY, CDR2 SYGVKD. Deletions cut 4 bases from V and 1 base from J, with 16 bases between. The length of the CDR3 is 16 residues. Here the CDR3 DNA reads TGTGCCATCAGTGGGGGTAGCGCAGCAACCCAAGAGACCCAGTACTTC. This sequence encodes CAISGGSAATQETQYF.